In this sample, the clone carrying this TCR beta chain turned up once. The antigen is undetermined. This record belongs to a study of T cell responses to AZD1222 COVID-19 vaccine. Study observations and caveats: Donor demographics were predominantly white British with a female majority; clonal diversity may be underestimated. Seropositive status at baseline applied to only six AZD1222 recipients.

Libraries were prepared by immunoSEQ multiplex PCR; TCRdb keeps only in-frame clonotypes and omits some of them. In the table there are 92,000 or so clones, 75% to 90% of which are singletons. CDR3 size: 12 residues. Looked up from germline, CDR1 is MDHEN and CDR2 is SYDVKM. V lost 2 bases to trimming and J lost 8 bases, with 9 bases between them. Specimen: peripheral blood, collected 28 days after the second AZD1222 dose. The receptor comes from an adult who received the AZD1222 COVID-19 vaccine. The chain couples TRBV28 to TRBJ1-1, with D tentatively TRBD1 (5 bases). The CDR3 spells CASSLGTSEAFF. The CDR3 DNA follows: TGTGCCAGCAGTTTAGGGACGAGCGAAGCTTTCTTT.